This TCR beta chain was profiled in a study of response to subunit inactivated influenza vaccine. This clonotype was counted at least ten times. TCRdb re-derived calls from the RT-PCR reads in MiXCR, one entry per CDR3 protein. The sample shows 400,000 to 650,000 distinct CDR3 sequences, less than 7.5% of them seen only once. There are 15 residues in the CDR3. Trimming cost V 5 bases and J 2 bases, with 15 bases left between them. The material sequenced was PBMCs from blood, taken 23 months after vaccination. This rearrangement joins TRBV12-3 or TRBV12-4 to TRBJ2-5, with TRBD1 as a possible D gene (6 bases). The source of this sequence is a man aged 45-69 years who received an inactivated influenza vaccine. The CDR3: CASSLAGAGQETQYF. In DNA, the CDR3 is TGTGCCAGCAGTCTTGCAGGGGCAGGTCAAGAGACCCAGTACTTC.